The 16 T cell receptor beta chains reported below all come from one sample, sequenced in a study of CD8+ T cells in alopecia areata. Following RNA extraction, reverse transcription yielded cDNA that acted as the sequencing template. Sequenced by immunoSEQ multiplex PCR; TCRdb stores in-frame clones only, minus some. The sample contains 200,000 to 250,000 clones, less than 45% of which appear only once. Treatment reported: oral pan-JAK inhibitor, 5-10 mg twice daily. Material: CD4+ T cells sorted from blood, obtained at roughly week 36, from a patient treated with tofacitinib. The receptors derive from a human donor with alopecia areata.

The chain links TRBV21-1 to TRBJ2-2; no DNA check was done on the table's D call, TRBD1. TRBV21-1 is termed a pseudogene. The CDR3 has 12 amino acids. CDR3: CASRGQGRELFF. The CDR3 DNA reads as TGTGCCAGCAGGGGACAGGGCAGGGAGCTGTTTTTT.

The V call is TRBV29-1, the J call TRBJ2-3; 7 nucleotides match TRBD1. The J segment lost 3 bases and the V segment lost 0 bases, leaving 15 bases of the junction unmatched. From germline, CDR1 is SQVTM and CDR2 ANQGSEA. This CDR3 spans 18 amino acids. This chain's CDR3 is CSVEDLGQGGLRTDTQYF. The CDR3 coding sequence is TGCAGCGTTGAAGATCTTGGTCAAGGGGGCCTTCGGACAGATACGCAGTATTTT.

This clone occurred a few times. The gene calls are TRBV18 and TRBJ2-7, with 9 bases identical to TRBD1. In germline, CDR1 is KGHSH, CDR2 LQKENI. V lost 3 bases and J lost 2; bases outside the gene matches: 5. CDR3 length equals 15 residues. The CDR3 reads CASSPFGQGTYEQYF. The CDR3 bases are TGTGCCAGCTCACCCTTTGGACAGGGGACCTACGAGCAGTACTTC. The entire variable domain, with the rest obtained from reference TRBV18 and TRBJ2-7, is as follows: NAGVMQNPRHLVRRRGQEARLRCSPMKGHSHVYWYRQLPEEGLKFMVYLQKENIIDESGMPKERFSAEFPKEGPSILRIQQVVRGDSAAYFCASSPFGQGTYEQYFGPGTRLTVT.

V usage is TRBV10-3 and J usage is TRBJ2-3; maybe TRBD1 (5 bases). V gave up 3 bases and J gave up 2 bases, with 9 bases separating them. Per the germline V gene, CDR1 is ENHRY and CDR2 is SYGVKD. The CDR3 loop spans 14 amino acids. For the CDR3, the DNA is TGTGCCATCAGTGATTCCAGGGACACAGATACGCAGTATTTT. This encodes CAISDSRDTDTQYF.

CDR3 in DNA: TGCGCCAGCAGCTTGGGGGAGGTAGCGGTGTACGAGCAGTACTTC. Its protein product is CASSLGEVAVYEQYF. The chain employs TRBV5-1 and TRBJ2-7; the D gene is possibly TRBD2 (6 bases). The germline gives CDR1 SGHRS, CDR2 YFSETQ. Trimming removed 0 bases at V and 4 bases at J, with 14 bases between. The CDR3 is 15 amino acids.

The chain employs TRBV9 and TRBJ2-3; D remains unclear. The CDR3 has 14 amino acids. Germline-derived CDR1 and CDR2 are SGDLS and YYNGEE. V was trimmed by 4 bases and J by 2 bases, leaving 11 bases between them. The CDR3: CASSREPSTDTQYF. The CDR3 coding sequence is TGTGCCAGCAGCCGAGAACCGTCCACAGATACGCAGTATTTT.

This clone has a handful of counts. CDR3 DNA sequence: TGTGCCAGCAGCGCCCGAAGACGCGACGGGCTGTTTTTT. Its protein product is CASSARRRDGLFF. V and J are TRBV7-2 and TRBJ1-4; D is uncertain. The CDR3 is made up of 13 amino acids. The germline V gene encodes CDR1 SGHTA and CDR2 FQGNSA. Trimming left V 5 bases short and J 14 bases short, with 18 bases between.

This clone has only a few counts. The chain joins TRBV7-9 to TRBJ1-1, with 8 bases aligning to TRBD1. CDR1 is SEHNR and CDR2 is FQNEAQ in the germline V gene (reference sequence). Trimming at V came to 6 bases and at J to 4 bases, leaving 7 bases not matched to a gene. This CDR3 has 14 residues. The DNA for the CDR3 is TGTGCCAGCAGTACAGGGGGAAAGGGCACTGAAGCTTTCTTT. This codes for CASSTGGKGTEAFF.

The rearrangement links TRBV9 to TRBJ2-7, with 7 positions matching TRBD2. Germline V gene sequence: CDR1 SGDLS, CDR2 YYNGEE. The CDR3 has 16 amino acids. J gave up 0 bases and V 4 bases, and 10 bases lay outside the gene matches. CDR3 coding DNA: TGTGCCAGCAGCCCCCGTGGGAGCGGGATCTCCTACGAGCAGTACTTC. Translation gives CASSPRGSGISYEQYF.

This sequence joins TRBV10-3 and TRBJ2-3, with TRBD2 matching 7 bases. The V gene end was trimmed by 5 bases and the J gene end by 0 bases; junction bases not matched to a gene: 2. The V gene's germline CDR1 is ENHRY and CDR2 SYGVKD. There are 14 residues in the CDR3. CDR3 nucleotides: TGTGCCATCAGTAATAGCGGGAGCACAGATACGCAGTATTTT. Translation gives CAISNSGSTDTQYF.

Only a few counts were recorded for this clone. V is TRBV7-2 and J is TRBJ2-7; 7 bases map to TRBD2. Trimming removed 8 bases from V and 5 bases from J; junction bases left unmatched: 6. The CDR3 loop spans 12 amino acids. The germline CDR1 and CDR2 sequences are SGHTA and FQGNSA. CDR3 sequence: CASLGRGNEQYF. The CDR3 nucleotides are TGTGCCAGCCTGGGGAGGGGAAACGAGCAGTACTTC.

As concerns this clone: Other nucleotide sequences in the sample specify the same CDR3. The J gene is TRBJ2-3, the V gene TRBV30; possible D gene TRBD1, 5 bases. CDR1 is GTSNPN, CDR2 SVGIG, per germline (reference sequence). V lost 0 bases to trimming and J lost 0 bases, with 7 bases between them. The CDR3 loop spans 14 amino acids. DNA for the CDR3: TGTGCCTGGAGTGTAGGGGCTAGCACAGATACGCAGTATTTT. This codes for CAWSVGASTDTQYF. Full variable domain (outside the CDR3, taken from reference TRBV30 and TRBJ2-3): SQTIHQWPATLVQPVGSPLSLECTVEGTSNPNLYWYRQAAGRGLQLLFYSVGIGQISSEVPQNLSASRPQDRQFILSSKKLLLSDSGFYLCAWSVGASTDTQYFGPGTRLTVL.

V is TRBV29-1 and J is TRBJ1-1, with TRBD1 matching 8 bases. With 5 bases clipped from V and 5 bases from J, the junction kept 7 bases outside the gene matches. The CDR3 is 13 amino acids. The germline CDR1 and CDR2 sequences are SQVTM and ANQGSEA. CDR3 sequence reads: CSVRETGETEAFF. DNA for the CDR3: TGCAGCGTTAGGGAGACAGGGGAAACTGAAGCTTTCTTT.

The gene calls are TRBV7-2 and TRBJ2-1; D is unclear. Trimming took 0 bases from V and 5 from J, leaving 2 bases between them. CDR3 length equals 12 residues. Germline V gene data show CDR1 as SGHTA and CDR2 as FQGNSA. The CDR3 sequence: CASSLANNEQFF. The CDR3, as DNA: TGTGCCAGCAGCTTAGCGAACAATGAGCAGTTCTTC.

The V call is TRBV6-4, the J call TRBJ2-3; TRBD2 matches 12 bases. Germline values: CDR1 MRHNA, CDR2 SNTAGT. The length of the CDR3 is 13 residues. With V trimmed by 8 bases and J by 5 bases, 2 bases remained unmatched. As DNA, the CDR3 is TGTGCCAGCTCACTAGCGGGAGGAGATACGCAGTATTTT. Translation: CASSLAGGDTQYF.

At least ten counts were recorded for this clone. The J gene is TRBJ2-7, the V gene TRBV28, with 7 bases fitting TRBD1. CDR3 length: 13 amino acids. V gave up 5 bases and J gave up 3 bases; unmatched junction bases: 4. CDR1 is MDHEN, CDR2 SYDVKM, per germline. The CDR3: CASSGTAYYEQYF. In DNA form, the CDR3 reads TGTGCCAGCAGTGGGACAGCCTACTACGAGCAGTACTTC.